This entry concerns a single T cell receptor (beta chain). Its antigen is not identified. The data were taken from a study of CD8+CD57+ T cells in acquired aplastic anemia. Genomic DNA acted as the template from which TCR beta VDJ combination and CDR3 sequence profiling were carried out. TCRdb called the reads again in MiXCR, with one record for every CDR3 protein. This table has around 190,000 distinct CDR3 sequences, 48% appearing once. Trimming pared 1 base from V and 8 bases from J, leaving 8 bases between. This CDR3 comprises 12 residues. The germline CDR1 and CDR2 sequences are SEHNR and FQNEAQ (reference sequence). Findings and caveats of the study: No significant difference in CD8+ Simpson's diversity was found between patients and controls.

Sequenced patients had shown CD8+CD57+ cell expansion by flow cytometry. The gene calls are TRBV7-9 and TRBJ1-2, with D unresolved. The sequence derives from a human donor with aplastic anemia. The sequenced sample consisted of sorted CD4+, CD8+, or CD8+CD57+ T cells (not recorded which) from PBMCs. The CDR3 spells CASSLEPMGYTF. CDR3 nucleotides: TGTGCCAGCAGCTTAGAACCTATGGGCTACACCTTC.